The entry below gives a single T cell receptor (beta chain) sequence along with its context. Method: immunoSEQ multiplex PCR; TCRdb's copy keeps in-frame clones and lacks some. The data show 150,000 to 200,000 clones, 91% seen once. These data are taken from a study of control samples from healthy donors and cancer patients. Trimming took off 2 bases at V and 8 bases at J, with 7 bases between the two ends. The CDR3 runs to 12 residues. Input material: blood. This sequence was found in a woman aged 25 to 45 in good health. The rearrangement links TRBV12-3 or TRBV12-4 to TRBJ2-4; weak D call: TRBD1 (5 bases). CDR3 amino acids: CASSLQGYIQYF. The CDR3, as DNA: TGTGCCAGCAGTTTACAGGGTTACATTCAGTACTTC.